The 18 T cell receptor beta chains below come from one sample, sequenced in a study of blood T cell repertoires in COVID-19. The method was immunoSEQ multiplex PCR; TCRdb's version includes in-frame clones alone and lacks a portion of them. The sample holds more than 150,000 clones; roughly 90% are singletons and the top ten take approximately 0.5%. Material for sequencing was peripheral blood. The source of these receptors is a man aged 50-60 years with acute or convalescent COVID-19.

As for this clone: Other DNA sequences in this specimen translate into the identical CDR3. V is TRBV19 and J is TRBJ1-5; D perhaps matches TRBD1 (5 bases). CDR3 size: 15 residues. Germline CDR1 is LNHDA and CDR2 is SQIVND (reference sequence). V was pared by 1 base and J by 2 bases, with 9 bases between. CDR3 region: CASSIGGGGNQPQHF. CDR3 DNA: TGTGCCAGTAGTATAGGCGGAGGGGGCAATCAGCCCCAGCATTTT.

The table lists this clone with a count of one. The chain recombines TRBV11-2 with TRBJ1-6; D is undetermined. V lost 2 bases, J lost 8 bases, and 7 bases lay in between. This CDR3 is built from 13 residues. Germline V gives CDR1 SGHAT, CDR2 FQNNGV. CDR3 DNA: TGTGCCAGCAGCTTATCCTACGATTCACCCCTCCACTTT. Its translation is CASSLSYDSPLHF.

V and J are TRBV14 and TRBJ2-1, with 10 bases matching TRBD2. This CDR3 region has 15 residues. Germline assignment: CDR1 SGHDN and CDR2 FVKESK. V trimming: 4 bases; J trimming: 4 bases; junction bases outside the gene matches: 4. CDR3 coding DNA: TGTGCCAGCAGCCGGACTAGCGGAAAATACAATGAGCAGTTCTTC. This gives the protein CASSRTSGKYNEQFF.

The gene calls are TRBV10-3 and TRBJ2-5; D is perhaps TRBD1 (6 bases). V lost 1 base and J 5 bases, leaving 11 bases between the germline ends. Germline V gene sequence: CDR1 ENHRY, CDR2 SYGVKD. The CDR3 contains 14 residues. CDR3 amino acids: CAISEWGRMETQYF. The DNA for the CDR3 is TGTGCCATCAGTGAGTGGGGGCGTATGGAGACCCAGTACTTC.

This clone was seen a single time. CDR3 DNA sequence: TGTGCCAGCAGTGCAGGGACTAGCTCCAATGAGCAGTTCTTC. Translated: CASSAGTSSNEQFF. The chain is built from TRBV2 and TRBJ2-1; 9 positions match TRBD2. Germline lookup yields CDR1 SNHLY and CDR2 FYNNEI. The CDR3 length is 14 residues. V lost 4 bases, J lost 6 bases, and 4 bases stayed unmatched.

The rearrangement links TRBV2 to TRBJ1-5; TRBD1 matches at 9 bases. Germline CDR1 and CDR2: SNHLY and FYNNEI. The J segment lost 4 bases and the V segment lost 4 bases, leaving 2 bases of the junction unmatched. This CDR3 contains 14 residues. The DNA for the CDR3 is TGTGCCAGCAGTGGACAGGGGGGAAATCAGCCCCAGCATTTT. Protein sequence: CASSGQGGNQPQHF.

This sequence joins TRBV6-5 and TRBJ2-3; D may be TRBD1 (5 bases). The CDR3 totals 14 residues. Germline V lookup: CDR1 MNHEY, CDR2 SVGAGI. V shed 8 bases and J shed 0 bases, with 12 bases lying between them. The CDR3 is CASGAGFSTDTQYF. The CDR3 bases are TGTGCCAGCGGCGCAGGGTTTAGCACAGATACGCAGTATTTT.

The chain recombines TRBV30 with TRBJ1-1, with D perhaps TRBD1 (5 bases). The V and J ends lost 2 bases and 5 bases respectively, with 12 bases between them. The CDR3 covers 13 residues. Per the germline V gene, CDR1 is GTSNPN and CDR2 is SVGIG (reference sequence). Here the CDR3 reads CAWSSRVDTEAFF. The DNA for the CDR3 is TGTGCCTGGAGTAGCAGGGTGGATACTGAAGCTTTCTTT.

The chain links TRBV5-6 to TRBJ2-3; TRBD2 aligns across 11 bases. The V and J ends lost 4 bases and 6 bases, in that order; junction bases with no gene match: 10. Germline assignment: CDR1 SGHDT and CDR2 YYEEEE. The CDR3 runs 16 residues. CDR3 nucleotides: TGTGCCAGCAGCCGCGACACTAGCGGGGGAAGGGATACGCAGTATTTT. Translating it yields CASSRDTSGGRDTQYF.

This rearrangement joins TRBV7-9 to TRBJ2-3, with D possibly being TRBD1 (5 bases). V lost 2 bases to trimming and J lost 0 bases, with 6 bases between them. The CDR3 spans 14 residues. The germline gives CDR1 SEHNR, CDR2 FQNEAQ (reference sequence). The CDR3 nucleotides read TGTGCCAGCAGCTTAAGGGGTAGCACAGATACGCAGTATTTT. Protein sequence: CASSLRGSTDTQYF.

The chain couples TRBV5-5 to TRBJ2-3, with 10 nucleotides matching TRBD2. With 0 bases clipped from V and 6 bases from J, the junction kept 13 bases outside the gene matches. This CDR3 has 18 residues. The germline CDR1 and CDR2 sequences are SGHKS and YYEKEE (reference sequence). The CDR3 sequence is CASSLARLVAGGEDTQYF. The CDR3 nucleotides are TGTGCCAGCAGCTTGGCCCGTCTGGTAGCGGGAGGTGAGGATACGCAGTATTTT.

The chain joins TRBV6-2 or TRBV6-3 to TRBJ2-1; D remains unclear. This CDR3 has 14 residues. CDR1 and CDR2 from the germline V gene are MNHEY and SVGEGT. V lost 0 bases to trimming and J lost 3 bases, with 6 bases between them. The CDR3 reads CASSYSYSYNEQFF. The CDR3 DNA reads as TGTGCCAGCAGTTACTCATACAGCTACAATGAGCAGTTCTTC.

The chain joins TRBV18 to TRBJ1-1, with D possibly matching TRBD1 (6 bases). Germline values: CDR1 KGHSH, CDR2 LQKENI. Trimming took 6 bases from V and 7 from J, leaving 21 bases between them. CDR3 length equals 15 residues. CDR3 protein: CASSPGTGGESEAFF. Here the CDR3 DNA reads TGTGCCAGCTCCCCGGGGACGGGGGGCGAAAGTGAAGCTTTCTTT.

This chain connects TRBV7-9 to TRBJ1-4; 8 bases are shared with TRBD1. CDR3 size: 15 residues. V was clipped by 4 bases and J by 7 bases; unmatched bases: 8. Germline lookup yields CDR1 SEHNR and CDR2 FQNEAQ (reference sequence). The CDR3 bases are TGTGCCAGCAGCTACGGACAGGGAGTGGGTGAAAAACTGTTTTTT. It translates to CASSYGQGVGEKLFF.

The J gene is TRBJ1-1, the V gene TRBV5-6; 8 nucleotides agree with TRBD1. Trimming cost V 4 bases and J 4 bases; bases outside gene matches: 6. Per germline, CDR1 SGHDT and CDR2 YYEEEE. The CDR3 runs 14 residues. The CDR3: CASSPGQGPTEAFF. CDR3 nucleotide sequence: TGTGCCAGCAGCCCCGGACAGGGTCCCACTGAAGCTTTCTTT. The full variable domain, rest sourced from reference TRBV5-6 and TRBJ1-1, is DAGVTQSPTHLIKTRGQQVTLRCSPKSGHDTVSWYQQALGQGPQFIFQYYEEEERQRGNFPDRFSGHQFPNYSSELNVNALLLGDSALYLCASSPGQGPTEAFFGQGTRLTVV.

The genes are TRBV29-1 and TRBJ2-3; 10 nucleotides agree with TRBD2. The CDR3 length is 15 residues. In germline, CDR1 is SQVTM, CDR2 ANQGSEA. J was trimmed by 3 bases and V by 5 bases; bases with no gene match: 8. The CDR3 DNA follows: TGCAGCGTTACGCTAGCGGGAGATATGACAGATACGCAGTATTTT. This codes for CSVTLAGDMTDTQYF.

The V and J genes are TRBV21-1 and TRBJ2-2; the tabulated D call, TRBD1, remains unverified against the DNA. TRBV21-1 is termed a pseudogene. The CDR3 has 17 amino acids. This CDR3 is CASHSLAGTLNTGELFF. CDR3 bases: TGTGCCAGCCACTCCCTGGCCGGGACATTAAACACCGGGGAGCTGTTTTTT.

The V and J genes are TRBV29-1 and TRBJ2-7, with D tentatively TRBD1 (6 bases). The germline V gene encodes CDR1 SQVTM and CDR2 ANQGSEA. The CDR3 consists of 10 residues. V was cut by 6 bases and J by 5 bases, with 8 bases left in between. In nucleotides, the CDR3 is TGCAGCGTCCGGACAGACGAGCAGTACTTC. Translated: CSVRTDEQYF.